This TCR beta chain was captured in a study of T cell changes during pregnancy in multiple sclerosis. Profiled with immunoSEQ multiplex PCR; TCRdb holds only in-frame clones, not every one. Among about 31,000 clones listed, approximately 94% were seen once. Germline V CDR1 and CDR2: SGHAT, FQNNGV. Deletions cut 5 bases from V and 7 bases from J, with 17 bases between. The CDR3 is 14 residues long. V and J are TRBV11-2 and TRBJ1-1, with D possibly being TRBD1 (5 bases). This clonotype was sampled from a female donor with multiple sclerosis, enrolled in a pregnancy study. Source: CD4+ T cells from peripheral blood mononuclear cells, taken in the second trimester of pregnancy. The CDR3 region is CASSQLGSGVEAFF. In DNA form, the CDR3 reads TGTGCCAGCAGCCAACTCGGCTCGGGGGTTGAAGCTTTCTTT.